The rows below give T cell receptor beta chains drawn from one sample of a study of CD8 T cells in ankylosing spondylitis. A single record per CDR3 protein comes from TCRdb applying MiXCR to the 5' RACE reads. The data hold about 90,000 distinct CDR3 sequences, with about 8.1% observed a single time. Specimen: blood, either unsorted or a sorted T cell fraction (not recorded which). The receptors stem from a male donor with ankylosing spondylitis. CDR3s include the opening cysteine and the closing phenylalanine or tryptophan. Each record gives: clone size, J gene, D gene, V gene, CDR3 DNA, CDR3 protein. A D gene is named only where the DNA matches it firmly. Size values are once, few and many counts, or a class for expanded clones, and some rows have none.

many,TRBJ1-2,.,TRBV27,TGTGCCAGCAGTGTCCGCGGTGACTATGGCTACACCTTC,CASSVRGDYGYTF
.,TRBJ1-6,TRBD1,TRBV4-1,TGCGCCAGCAGCCTAATCCGGGACAGGGATTCACCCCTCCACTTT,CASSLIRDRDSPLHF
few,TRBJ2-1,TRBD2,TRBV7-8,TGTGCCAGCAGCTCGAGGACTAGCGGGAGCTCCTACAATGAGCAGTTCTTC,CASSSRTSGSSYNEQFF
many,TRBJ2-1,.,TRBV27,TGTGCCAGCAGTTTAAGGCAGTCCTCCTACAATGAGCAGTTCTTC,CASSLRQSSYNEQFF
few,TRBJ2-1,TRBD2,TRBV20-1,TGCAGTGCTAGAGATCTAGTGACTAGCGGGATTGAGCAGTTCTTC,CSARDLVTSGIEQFF
many,TRBJ2-7,.,TRBV11-2,TGTGCCAGTGAGGGACCCCTCGTCGAGCAGTACTTC,CASEGPLVEQYF
many,TRBJ2-5,.,TRBV5-1,TGCGCCAGCAGCTTGGTTGGGAACCATCGAGGGAGTCCCCTGGAGACCCAGTACTTC,CASSLVGNHRGSPLETQYF
.,TRBJ2-5,.,TRBV7-7,TGTGCCAGCAGCCTCGGGCCAAAGCTCGGGGAGACCCAGTACTTC,CASSLGPKLGETQYF
.,TRBJ2-5,.,TRBV5-1,TGCGCCAGCAGCTCGTCCAAGGGAGATGGAGAGACCCAGTACTTC,CASSSSKGDGETQYF
.,TRBJ2-2,.,TRBV20-1,TGCAGTGCTAGAGACGCGGCGGATGGCGGGGAGCTGTTTTTT,CSARDAADGGELFF
many,TRBJ1-5,.,TRBV5-6,TGTGCCAGCAGCTTGGAGAATCAGCCCCAGCATTTT,CASSLENQPQHF
many,TRBJ2-3,.,TRBV19,TGTGCCAGTAGTATGACTAGCACAGATACGCAGTATTTT,CASSMTSTDTQYF
many,TRBJ2-1,.,TRBV10-3,TGTGCCATCAGTGGGCCAGGAGCGGACACATACAATGAGCAGTTCTTC,CAISGPGADTYNEQFF